A selection of T cell receptor beta chains follows, all from one sample in a study of blood T cell repertoires in COVID-19. Sequencing was performed with immunoSEQ multiplex PCR; in TCRdb, only in-frame clones are kept and a portion is missing. This sample has approximately 72,000 clones, with 85% to 90% found just once. The sample consisted of peripheral blood. The receptor set was obtained from a woman of 80 years or more with active or convalescent COVID-19. CDR3s include the opening cysteine and the closing phenylalanine or tryptophan. Fields, in order: clone size, V gene, D gene, J gene, CDR3 length, CDR3 DNA, CDR3 protein. The D gene is left open where the match is weak. Clone size is stated in some rows and not others, as once, few, many or a class when expanded.

.,TRBV19,.,TRBJ1-5,16,TGTGCCAGTAGTATCTTCCAGGCGAATAGCAATCAGCCCCAGCATTTT,CASSIFQANSNQPQHF
.,TRBV11-2,TRBD1,TRBJ2-1,16,TGTGCCAGCAGCTCGCACGGGACAGGCTCCTACAATGAGCAGTTCTTC,CASSSHGTGSYNEQFF
.,TRBV27,TRBD1,TRBJ2-2,18,TGTGCCAGCAGTAAATCGAACAACCGGGACAGAAACACCGGGGAGCTGTTTTTT,CASSKSNNRDRNTGELFF
.,TRBV19,.,TRBJ1-2,13,TGTGCCAGTAGAGGACAGCAGATCTATGGCTACACCTTC,CASRGQQIYGYTF
.,TRBV5-6,.,TRBJ1-2,17,TGTGCCAGCAGTCTATCAATATCGGGACAAGGGTCCTATGGCTACACCTTC,CASSLSISGQGSYGYTF
once,TRBV19,TRBD2,TRBJ2-2,19,TGTGCCAGTAGCCTAAGCCAGCGGGGGGCGAGTACGGGCGCCGGGGAGCTGTTTTTT,CASSLSQRGASTGAGELFF
.,TRBV3-1/TRBV3-2,TRBD2,TRBJ2-2,16,TGTGCCAGCAGCCCGTTAGCGGGGGGAACCACCGGGGAGCTGTTTTTT,CASSPLAGGTTGELFF
.,TRBV12-3/TRBV12-4,.,TRBJ1-2,13,TGTGCCAGCAGTCACACAGATAACTATGGCTACACCTTC,CASSHTDNYGYTF
.,TRBV27,.,TRBJ2-3,16,TGTGCCAGCAGTCCTCTTACAGGGCTAGGTGCAGATACGCAGTATTTT,CASSPLTGLGADTQYF
.,TRBV19,.,TRBJ2-1,16,TGTGCCACCCGCACTCACTATGCGGGGGCCTCGGATGAGCAGTTCTTC,CATRTHYAGASDEQFF
.,TRBV11-2,.,TRBJ2-3,16,TGTGCCAGCAGCTTTAGTCGGAGCGGAGGCACAGATACGCAGTATTTT,CASSFSRSGGTDTQYF
.,TRBV7-2,.,TRBJ2-3,15,TGTGCCAGCAGCATGGGTACAGTTTCCTCAGATACGCAGTATTTT,CASSMGTVSSDTQYF
.,TRBV11-3,TRBD1,TRBJ1-4,16,TGTGCCAGCAGCTTAGAGAAGACAGGGGGAGATGAAAAACTGTTTTTT,CASSLEKTGGDEKLFF
.,TRBV4-2,.,TRBJ1-2,14,TGTGCCAGCAGCCAAACCGAGGGCAGCTATGGCTACACCTTC,CASSQTEGSYGYTF
.,TRBV19,.,TRBJ1-1,15,TGTGCCAGTAGTATAGACGGACAGCTTAACACTGAAGCTTTCTTT,CASSIDGQLNTEAFF
.,TRBV6-2/TRBV6-3,TRBD1,TRBJ1-5,14,TGTGCCAGCAGTTCACAGGGGTTCAATCAGCCCCAGCATTTT,CASSSQGFNQPQHF
.,TRBV19,TRBD1,TRBJ1-4,14,TGTGCCAGTAGTAACGGACAGGATAATGAAAAACTGTTTTTT,CASSNGQDNEKLFF